This T cell receptor (beta chain) stems from a study of CD8+ T cells in alopecia areata. Germline V CDR1 and CDR2: MNHEY, SVGAGI. With V trimmed by 6 bases and J by 4 bases, 8 bases remained unmatched. The CDR3 has 15 residues. This clone came up a few times. Extraction and reverse transcription of RNA yielded cDNA as the sequencing template. Libraries were prepared by immunoSEQ multiplex PCR; TCRdb keeps only in-frame clonotypes and omits some of them. The sample lists some 110,000 clones; roughly two thirds were seen once. The chain couples TRBV6-5 to TRBJ1-5; 8 bases fit TRBD1. The sample consisted of CD4+ T cells sorted from blood. This sequence was found in a human donor in good health. CDR3 loop: CASSPDRGYNQPQHF. CDR3 nucleotide sequence: TGTGCCAGCAGCCCCGACAGGGGTTATAATCAGCCCCAGCATTTT.